The rows below give T cell receptor beta chains drawn from one sample of a study of identical twins. TCRdb fed the 5' RACE reads into MiXCR, producing one record per CDR3 protein. This table holds 400,000 to 550,000 distinct CDR3 sequences, roughly a quarter found once. These records were also assigned to another study, of T cells expressing NK-cell markers.

The sequencing sample was made of CD4+ T cells sorted from blood. These receptor sequences come from a woman between 18 and 29 years old in good health. CDR3s leave out the opening cysteine and the closing phenylalanine or tryptophan.

J: TRBJ2-1
V: TRBV19
CDR3: ASSISSLDEQF

J: TRBJ1-1
V: TRBV6-1
CDR3: ATSTGALGEAF

J: TRBJ1-1
V: TRBV10-3
CDR3: AIRDRNEAF

J: TRBJ2-6
V: TRBV12-5
CDR3: ASGLVRLGRVMSGANVLT

J: TRBJ2-3
V: TRBV20-1
CDR3: SASPPNPPDTQY

J: TRBJ2-1
V: TRBV9
CDR3: ASSVSPLQEYNEQF

J: TRBJ2-1
V: TRBV4-2
CDR3: ASSPVDTEEQF

J: TRBJ2-5
V: TRBV5-1
CDR3: ASKESTSKTQY

J: TRBJ2-1
V: TRBV5-1
CDR3: ASSLDLGNEQF

J: TRBJ2-5
V: TRBV7-9
CDR3: ASSPQSAGEETQY

J: TRBJ1-1
V: TRBV20-1
CDR3: SAGGGSTEAF

J: TRBJ2-1
V: TRBV5-6
CDR3: ASKSRGVSYNEQF

J: TRBJ2-2
V: TRBV20-1
CDR3: SARGRLRGGELF

J: TRBJ2-2
V: TRBV7-8
CDR3: ASSLNSLGELF